This TCR beta chain was sequenced for a study of shared clonotypes between healthy human individuals. Method: immunoSEQ multiplex PCR; TCRdb's copy keeps in-frame clones and lacks some. The sample records just over 2,000,000 clones, about 94% being singletons. CDR3 size: 13 residues. V shed 6 bases, J shed 6 bases, and the junction held 4 bases outside the gene matches. CDR1 SGHVS and CDR2 FQNEAQ come from the germline V gene. On this clone itself: Its antigen remains unknown.

CD45RO-negative cells were positively selected for CCR7, leaving out terminally differentiated effector memory CD45RA+ cells. Donors had no recently reported acute infections or vaccinations and were HIV-negative. Findings and caveats of the study: Non-shared clonotypes showed lower generation probabilities than clonotypes common to all four donors.

This clonotype originated in a man aged 18 to 29 in good health. Input material: naive CD8+ T cells sorted from blood. The V call is TRBV7-8, the J call TRBJ2-7; 11 nucleotides align to TRBD1. For the CDR3, the DNA is TGTGCCAGCAGACGGGGACAGGGGGTCGAGCAGTACTTC. Translation: CASRRGQGVEQYF.